This T cell receptor (beta chain) was recorded in a study of blood T cell repertoires in COVID-19 (dated by TCRdb to the early 2020s). Notes on the research overall: Collaborator samples came from the United States, Italy and Spain and covered acute and convalescent phases of COVID-19. The prospective study material was composed of cDNA or gDNA derived from T cells, B-cell-depleted T cells, or PBMCs. Samples came from the ongoing ImmuneRACE study (first 160 participants) plus 1,254 subjects from 6 global collaborators. Sample metadata almost always included a de-identified subject ID, COVID-19 status, age in years and sex. Deeply sampled blood TCRbeta repertoires from subjects exposed to, actively infected with, or recovered from COVID-19 were included in the dataset. HLA class I and class II types, where available, came from metadata supplied by the sample provider rather than from assay-based typing. The repertoires were released in a freely available public database meant as a resource for research on the immune response to SARS-CoV-2. The investigation overall reported the following: The quantity of clinical and demographic metadata differed by source and by participant and was supplied without curation.

The immunoSEQ Assay, a bias-controlled multiplex PCR, was used to amplify TCRbeta CDR3 regions from genomic DNA. In the original analysis: The number of nucleated cells in each sample was estimated from the amplification of reference gene primers within the assay. To quantify the absolute abundance of each unique TCRbeta CDR3 rearrangement, sequence reads were collapsed and filtered. For each sample, productive Simpson clonality was calculated as the square root of Simpson's diversity index over productive rearrangements. TCRdb limited this immuneACCESS table to in-frame rearrangements with V and J called. A share of clones is missing; checked studies link under half to unresolved V genes, and the rest is unexplained. V and J calls and clone size are as listed in that table; D and trimming were resolved from the DNA. This sample lists over 200,000 clones; around 90% were detected once. Clones ranked in the top ten supply approximately 4% of the sample.

Regarding this clone: Its antigen has not been determined. Base qualities are not recorded, but no much larger clone differs from it by a single base.

Samples from volunteer blood donors who had recovered from COVID-19 were contributed by a second Seattle source. Whole blood was collected in K2EDTA tubes by collaborating institutions according to the institutions' own protocols. For TCRbeta analysis, collaborator samples were shipped as frozen whole blood, as isolated PBMCs, or as DNA extracted from either sample type. The CDR3 runs 16 residues from the cysteine to the phenylalanine. The DNA shown is the 48-base CDR3, in frame from base 1. Between the V and J ends, shortened by 3 bases and 0 bases respectively, the junction contains 12 bases. CDR1 and CDR2 are read off the germline V gene as MGHDK and SYGVNS.

The rearranged segments are TRBV25-1 and TRBJ2-4; a weak D assignment points to TRBD2 (5 bases agree). Sequencing was performed on peripheral blood. The receptor's source is a man between 60 and 70 years old who had recovered from COVID-19. The CDR3 reads as follows: CASSEVASGAKNIQYF. The sequenced DNA: TGTGCCAGCAGTGAGGTGGCCAGCGGAGCCAAAAACATTCAGTACTTC.